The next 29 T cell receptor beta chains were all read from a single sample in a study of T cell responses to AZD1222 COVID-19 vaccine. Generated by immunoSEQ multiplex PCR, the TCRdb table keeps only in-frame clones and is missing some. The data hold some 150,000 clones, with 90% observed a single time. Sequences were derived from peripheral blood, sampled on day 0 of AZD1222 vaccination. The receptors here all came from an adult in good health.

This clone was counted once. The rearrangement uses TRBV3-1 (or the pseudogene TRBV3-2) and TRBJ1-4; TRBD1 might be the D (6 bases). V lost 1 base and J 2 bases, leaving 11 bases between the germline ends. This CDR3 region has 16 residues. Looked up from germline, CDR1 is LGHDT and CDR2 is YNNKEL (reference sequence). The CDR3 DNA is TGTGCCAGCAGCCAAGTTGGGGGCAGGACTAATGAAAAACTGTTTTTT. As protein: CASSQVGGRTNEKLFF.

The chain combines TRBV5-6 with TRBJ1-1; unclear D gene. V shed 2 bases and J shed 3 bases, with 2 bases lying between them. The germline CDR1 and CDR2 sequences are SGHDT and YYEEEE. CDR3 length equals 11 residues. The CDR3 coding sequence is TGTGCCAGCAGCTTCTACACTGAAGCTTTCTTT. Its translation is CASSFYTEAFF.

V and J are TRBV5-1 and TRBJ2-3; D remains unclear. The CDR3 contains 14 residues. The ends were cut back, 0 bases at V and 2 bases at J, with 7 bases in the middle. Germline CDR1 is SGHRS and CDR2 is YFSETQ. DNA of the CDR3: TGCGCCAGCAGCTTGGTAGTACACACAGATACGCAGTATTTT. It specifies CASSLVVHTDTQYF.

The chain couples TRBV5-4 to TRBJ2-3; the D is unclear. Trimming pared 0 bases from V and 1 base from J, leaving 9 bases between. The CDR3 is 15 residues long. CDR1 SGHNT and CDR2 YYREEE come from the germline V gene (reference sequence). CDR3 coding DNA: TGTGCCAGCAGCTTGGTTGGGTGGGGCACAGATACGCAGTATTTT. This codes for CASSLVGWGTDTQYF. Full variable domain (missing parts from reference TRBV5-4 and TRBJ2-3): ETGVTQSPTHLIKTRGQQVTLRCSSQSGHNTVSWYQQALGQGPQFIFQYYREEENGRGNFPPRFSGLQFPNYSSELNVNALELDDSALYLCASSLVGWGTDTQYFGPGTRLTVL.

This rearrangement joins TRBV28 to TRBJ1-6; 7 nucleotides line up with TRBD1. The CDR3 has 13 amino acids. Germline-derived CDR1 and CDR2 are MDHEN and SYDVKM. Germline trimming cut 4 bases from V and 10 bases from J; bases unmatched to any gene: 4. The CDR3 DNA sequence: TGTGCCAGCAGTTACAGGGGCGGCTCACCCCTCCACTTT. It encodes CASSYRGGSPLHF. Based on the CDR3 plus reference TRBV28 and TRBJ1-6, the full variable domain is DVKVTQSSRYLVKRTGEKVFLECVQDMDHENMFWYRQDPGLGLRLIYFSYDVKMKEKGDIPEGYSVSREKKERFSLILESASTNQTSMYLCASSYRGGSPLHFGNGTRLTVT.

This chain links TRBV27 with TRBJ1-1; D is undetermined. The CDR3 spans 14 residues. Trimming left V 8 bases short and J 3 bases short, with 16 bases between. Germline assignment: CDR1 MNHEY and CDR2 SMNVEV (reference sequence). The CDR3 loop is CASGGYVVDTEAFF. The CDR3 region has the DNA TGTGCCAGCGGCGGGTACGTCGTCGACACTGAAGCTTTCTTT.

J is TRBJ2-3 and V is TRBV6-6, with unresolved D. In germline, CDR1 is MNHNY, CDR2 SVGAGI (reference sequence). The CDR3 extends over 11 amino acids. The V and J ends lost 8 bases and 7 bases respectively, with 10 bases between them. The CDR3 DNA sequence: TGTGCCAGCGAGAGATTTAATACGCAGTATTTT. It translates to CASERFNTQYF.

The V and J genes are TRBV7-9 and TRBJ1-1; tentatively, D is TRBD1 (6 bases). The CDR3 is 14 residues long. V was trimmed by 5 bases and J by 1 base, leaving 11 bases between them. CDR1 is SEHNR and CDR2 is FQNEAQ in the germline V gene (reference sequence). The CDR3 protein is CASSLLQGNTEAFF. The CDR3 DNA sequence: TGTGCCAGCAGCCTTTTACAGGGGAACACTGAAGCTTTCTTT.

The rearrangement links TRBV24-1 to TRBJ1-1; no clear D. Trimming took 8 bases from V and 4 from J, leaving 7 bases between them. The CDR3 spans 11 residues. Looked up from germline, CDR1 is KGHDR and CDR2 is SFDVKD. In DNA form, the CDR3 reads TGTGCCACCACCTGGGGCACTGAAGCTTTCTTT. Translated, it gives CATTWGTEAFF.

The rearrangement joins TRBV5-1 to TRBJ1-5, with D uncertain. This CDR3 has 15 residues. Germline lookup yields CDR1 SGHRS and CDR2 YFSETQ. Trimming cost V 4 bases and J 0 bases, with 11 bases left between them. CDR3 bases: TGCGCCAGCAGCCCTGAAGGTTATAGCAATCAGCCCCAGCATTTT. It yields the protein CASSPEGYSNQPQHF. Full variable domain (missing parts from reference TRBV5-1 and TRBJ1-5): KAGVTQTPRYLIKTRGQQVTLSCSPISGHRSVSWYQQTPGQGLQFLFEYFSETQRNKGNFPGRFSGRQFSNSRSEMNVSTLELGDSALYLCASSPEGYSNQPQHFGDGTRLSIL.

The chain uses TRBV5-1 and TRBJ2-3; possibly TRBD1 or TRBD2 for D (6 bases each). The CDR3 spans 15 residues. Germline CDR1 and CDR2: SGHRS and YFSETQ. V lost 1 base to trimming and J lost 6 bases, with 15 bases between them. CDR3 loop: CASSLSFGGADTQYF. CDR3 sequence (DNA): TGCGCCAGCAGCTTGTCATTCGGGGGCGCGGATACGCAGTATTTT.

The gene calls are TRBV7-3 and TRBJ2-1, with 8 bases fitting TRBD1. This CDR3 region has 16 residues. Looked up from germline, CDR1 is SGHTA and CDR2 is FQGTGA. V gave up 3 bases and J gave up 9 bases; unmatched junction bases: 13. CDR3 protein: CASSFGFQGAGFEQFF. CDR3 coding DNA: TGTGCCAGCAGCTTCGGTTTCCAGGGGGCTGGCTTTGAGCAGTTCTTC.

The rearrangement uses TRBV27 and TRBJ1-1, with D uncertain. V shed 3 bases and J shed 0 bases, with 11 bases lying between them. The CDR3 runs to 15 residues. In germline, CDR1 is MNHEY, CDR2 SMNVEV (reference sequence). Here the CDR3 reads CASSFLGRLNTEAFF. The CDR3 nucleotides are TGTGCCAGCAGTTTCCTGGGAAGGCTGAACACTGAAGCTTTCTTT.

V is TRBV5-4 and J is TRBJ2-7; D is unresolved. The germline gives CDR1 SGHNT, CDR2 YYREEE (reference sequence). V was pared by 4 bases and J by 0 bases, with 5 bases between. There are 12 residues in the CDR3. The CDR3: CASSLNSYEQYF. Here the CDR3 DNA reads TGTGCCAGCAGCCTGAACTCCTACGAGCAGTACTTC. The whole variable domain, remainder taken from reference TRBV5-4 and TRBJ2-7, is ETGVTQSPTHLIKTRGQQVTLRCSSQSGHNTVSWYQQALGQGPQFIFQYYREEENGRGNFPPRFSGLQFPNYSSELNVNALELDDSALYLCASSLNSYEQYFGPGTRLTVT.

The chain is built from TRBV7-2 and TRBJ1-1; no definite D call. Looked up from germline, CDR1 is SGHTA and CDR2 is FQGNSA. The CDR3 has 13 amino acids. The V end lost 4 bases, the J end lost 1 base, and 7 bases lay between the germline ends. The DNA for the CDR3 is TGTGCCAGCAGCTGGCTTACGAACACTGAAGCTTTCTTT. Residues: CASSWLTNTEAFF.

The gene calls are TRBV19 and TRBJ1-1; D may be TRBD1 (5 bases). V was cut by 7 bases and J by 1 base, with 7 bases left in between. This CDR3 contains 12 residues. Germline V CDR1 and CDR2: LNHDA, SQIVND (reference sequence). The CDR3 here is CASMDKNTEAFF. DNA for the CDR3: TGTGCCAGTATGGACAAGAACACTGAAGCTTTCTTT.

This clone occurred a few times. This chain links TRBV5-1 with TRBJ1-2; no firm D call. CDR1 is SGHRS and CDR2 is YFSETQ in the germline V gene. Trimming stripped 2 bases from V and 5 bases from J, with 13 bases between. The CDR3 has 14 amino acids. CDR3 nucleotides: TGCGCCAGCAGCTTTCGGGTGGATTCTTATGGCTACACCTTC. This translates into CASSFRVDSYGYTF.

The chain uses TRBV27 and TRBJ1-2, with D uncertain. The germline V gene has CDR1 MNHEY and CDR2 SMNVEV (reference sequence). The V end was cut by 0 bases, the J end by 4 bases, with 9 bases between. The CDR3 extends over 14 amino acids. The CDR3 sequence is CASSLSEGSYGYTF. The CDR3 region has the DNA TGTGCCAGCAGTTTATCAGAGGGTAGCTATGGCTACACCTTC.

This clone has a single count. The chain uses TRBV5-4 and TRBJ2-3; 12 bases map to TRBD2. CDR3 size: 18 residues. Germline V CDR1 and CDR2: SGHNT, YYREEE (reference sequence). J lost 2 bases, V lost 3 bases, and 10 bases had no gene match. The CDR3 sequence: CASSWGGTSGGNTDTQYF. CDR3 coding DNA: TGTGCCAGCAGCTGGGGCGGTACTAGCGGGGGGAACACAGATACGCAGTATTTT.

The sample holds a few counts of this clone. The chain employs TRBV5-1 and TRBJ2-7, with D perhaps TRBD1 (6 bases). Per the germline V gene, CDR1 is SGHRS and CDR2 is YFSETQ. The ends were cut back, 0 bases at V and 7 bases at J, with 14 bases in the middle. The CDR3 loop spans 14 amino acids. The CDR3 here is CASSLAGAGEEQYF. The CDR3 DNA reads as TGCGCCAGCAGCTTGGCAGGGGCTGGGGAGGAGCAGTACTTC.

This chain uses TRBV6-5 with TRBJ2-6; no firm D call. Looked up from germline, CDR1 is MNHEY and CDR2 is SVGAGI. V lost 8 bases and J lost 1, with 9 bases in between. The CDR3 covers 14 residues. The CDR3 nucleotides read TGTGCCAGCCGGGTCGGGTCTGGGGCCAACGTCCTGACTTTC. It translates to CASRVGSGANVLTF.

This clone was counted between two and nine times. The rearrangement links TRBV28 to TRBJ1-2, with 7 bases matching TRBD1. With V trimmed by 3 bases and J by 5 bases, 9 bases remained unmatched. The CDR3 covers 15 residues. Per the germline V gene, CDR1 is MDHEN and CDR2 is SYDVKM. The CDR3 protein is CASSFIAGGRYGYTF. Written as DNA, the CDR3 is TGTGCCAGCAGTTTTATCGCAGGGGGTCGGTATGGCTACACCTTC.

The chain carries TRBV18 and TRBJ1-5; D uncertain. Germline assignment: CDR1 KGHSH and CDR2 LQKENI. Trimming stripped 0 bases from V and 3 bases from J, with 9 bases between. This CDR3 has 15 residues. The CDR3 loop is CASSPPPGNNQPQHF. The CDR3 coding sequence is TGTGCCAGCTCACCACCGCCGGGGAACAATCAGCCCCAGCATTTT.

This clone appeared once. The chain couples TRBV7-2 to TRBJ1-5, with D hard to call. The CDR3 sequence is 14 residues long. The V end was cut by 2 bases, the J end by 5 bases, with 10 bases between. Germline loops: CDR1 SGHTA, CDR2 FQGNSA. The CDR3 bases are TGTGCCAGCAGCTTACGTTGGTCGGATCAGCCCCAGCATTTT. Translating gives CASSLRWSDQPQHF.

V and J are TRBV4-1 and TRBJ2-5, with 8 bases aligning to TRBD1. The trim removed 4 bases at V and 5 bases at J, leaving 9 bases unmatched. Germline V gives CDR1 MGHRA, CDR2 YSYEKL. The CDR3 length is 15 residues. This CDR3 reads CASSLGTGFGETQYF. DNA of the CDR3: TGCGCCAGCAGCCTGGGGACAGGATTTGGCGAGACCCAGTACTTC.

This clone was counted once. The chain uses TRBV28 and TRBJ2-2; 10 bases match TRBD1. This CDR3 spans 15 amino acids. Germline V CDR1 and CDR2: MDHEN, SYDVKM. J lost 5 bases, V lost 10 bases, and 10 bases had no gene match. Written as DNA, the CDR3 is TGTGCCACAATAGACAGGGGGCCGGGGACCGGGGAGCTGTTTTTT. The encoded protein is CATIDRGPGTGELFF.

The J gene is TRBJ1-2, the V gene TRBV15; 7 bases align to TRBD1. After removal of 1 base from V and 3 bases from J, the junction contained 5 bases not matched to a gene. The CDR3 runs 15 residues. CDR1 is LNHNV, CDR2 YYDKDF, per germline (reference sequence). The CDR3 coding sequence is TGTGCCACCAGCAGAGCGGGACAGCCCCACTATGGCTACACCTTC. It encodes CATSRAGQPHYGYTF.

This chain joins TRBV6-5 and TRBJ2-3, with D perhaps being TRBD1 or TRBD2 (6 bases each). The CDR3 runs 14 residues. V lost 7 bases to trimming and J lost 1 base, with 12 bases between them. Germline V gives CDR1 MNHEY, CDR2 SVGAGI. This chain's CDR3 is CASKVGGGTDTQYF. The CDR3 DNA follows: TGTGCCAGCAAGGTCGGGGGCGGCACAGATACGCAGTATTTT.

CDR3 region: CASSFYGETQYF. DNA of the CDR3: TGTGCCAGCAGTTTTTATGGGGAGACCCAGTACTTC. V is TRBV12-3 or TRBV12-4 and J is TRBJ2-5; D unresolved. The CDR3 is made up of 12 amino acids. With 3 bases removed from V and 5 bases from J, the gap between germline ends came to 7 bases.